The source of this T cell receptor (beta chain) is a study of cytomegalovirus exposure and HLA in healthy donors. As regards this clone: Its antigen is not identified.

Deletions cut 4 bases from V and 8 bases from J, with 14 bases between. Germline CDR1 SNHLY, CDR2 FYNNEI. The CDR3 loop spans 13 amino acids. The PCR was carried out with 60 Vbeta primers and 13 Jbeta primers. Per the authors' pipeline: Per a later analysis, the number of unique TCR beta chains was approximately 80 million, of which roughly 9.9 million were shared. Repertoires were generated with immunoSEQ multiplex PCR, while TCRdb's copy carries only in-frame clones and drops some. V and J calls and clone size are copied from that table; D and trimming were computed from the DNA. Of 160,000 or so clones in the sample, roughly 84% were seen once. Notes on the study in general: Cytomegalovirus-associated status was assigned to some 160 TCR beta chains. CMV serostatus alone was available as immune exposure information.

The sequence came from a woman between 18 and 29 years old in good health and CMV-seronegative. The specimen was PBMCs. The genes are TRBV2 and TRBJ1-2; D is uncertain. The CDR3 region is CASSGEGMYGYTF. CDR3 sequence (DNA): TGTGCCAGCAGTGGTGAGGGAATGTACGGCTACACCTTC.